Following are 15 T cell receptor beta chains from one sample sequenced in a study of OX40 agonist ivuxolimab in advanced cancers. Profiling relied on immunoSEQ multiplex PCR, and the TCRdb table lists in-frame clones only, not all of them. The sample has under 50,000 clones; about 80% are singletons. Sequences were derived from CD4+ or CD8+ T cells sorted from blood, sampled in a trial of the OX40 agonist ivuxolimab. The origin of the receptors is an adult with an advanced solid tumor such as melanoma, head and neck, liver or kidney cancer.

The V call is TRBV30, the J call TRBJ2-1; D gene unclear. CDR1 is GTSNPN, CDR2 SVGIG, per germline (reference sequence). V was cut by 1 base and J by 12 bases, with 10 bases left in between. This CDR3 spans 11 amino acids. CDR3 loop: CAWSEGRGQFF. In DNA form, the CDR3 reads TGTGCCTGGAGTGAAGGGCGCGGGCAGTTCTTC. The entire variable domain, with the rest obtained from reference TRBV30 and TRBJ2-1, is as follows: SQTIHQWPATLVQPVGSPLSLECTVEGTSNPNLYWYRQAAGRGLQLLFYSVGIGQISSEVPQNLSASRPQDRQFILSSKKLLLSDSGFYLCAWSEGRGQFFGPGTRLTVL.

Only a few counts were recorded for this clone. The rearrangement joins TRBV6-5 to TRBJ2-7; D is unclear. Deletions cut 2 bases from V and 2 bases from J, with 7 bases between. CDR3 length: 13 amino acids. Germline V gene data show CDR1 as MNHEY and CDR2 as SVGAGI. The CDR3: CASSYGDTYEQYF. In nucleotides, the CDR3 is TGTGCCAGCAGTTACGGTGATACCTACGAGCAGTACTTC.

This rearrangement joins TRBV7-7 to TRBJ2-3; possibly TRBD2 for D (5 bases). The V end lost 6 bases, the J end lost 2 bases, and 9 bases lay between the germline ends. CDR3 length equals 13 residues. In germline, CDR1 is SSHAT, CDR2 FNYEAQ (reference sequence). Here the CDR3 reads CASSQDFTDTQYF. The CDR3 DNA sequence: TGTGCCAGCAGTCAGGACTTCACAGATACGCAGTATTTT.

The rearrangement links TRBV30 to TRBJ1-5, with a possible D match to TRBD1 (6 bases). CDR1 GTSNPN and CDR2 SVGIG come from the germline V gene (reference sequence). Trimming took 2 bases from V and 7 from J, leaving 12 bases between them. This CDR3 spans 13 amino acids. The CDR3 region is CAWSTGPRQPQHF. In DNA, the CDR3 is TGTGCCTGGAGTACAGGGCCGAGGCAGCCCCAGCATTTT.

This clone has just one count. The chain has TRBV28 and TRBJ1-5; no reliable D call. The CDR3 has 14 residues. The V gene's germline CDR1 is MDHEN and CDR2 SYDVKM. V was pared by 3 bases and J by 2 bases, with 8 bases between. The CDR3 here is CASSFFRGNQPQHF. The DNA for the CDR3 is TGTGCCAGCAGTTTTTTTCGGGGCAATCAGCCCCAGCATTTT.

The gene calls are TRBV6-1 and TRBJ1-1, with a weak D call TRBD1 (5 bases). V was cut by 2 bases and J by 1 base, with 11 bases left in between. CDR1 is MNHNS, CDR2 SASEGT, per germline. The CDR3 extends over 15 amino acids. The CDR3 DNA follows: TGTGCCAGCAGTGAACCGGGGCGTAGGAACACTGAAGCTTTCTTT. This translates into CASSEPGRRNTEAFF.

The chain couples TRBV28 to TRBJ2-7; TRBD2 aligns across 11 bases. Germline V gene sequence: CDR1 MDHEN, CDR2 SYDVKM. The CDR3 covers 15 residues. V shed 3 bases and J 2 bases; nucleotides not matched to a gene: 3. The CDR3 DNA is TGTGCCAGCAGTTTGGGACTAGCGGCCACCTACGAGCAGTACTTC. Its translation: CASSLGLAATYEQYF.

The V gene is TRBV9, the J gene TRBJ2-2; possible D gene TRBD2, 5 bases. V lost 5 bases and J 1 base, leaving 6 bases between the germline ends. The CDR3 totals 13 residues. The germline CDR1 and CDR2 sequences are SGDLS and YYNGEE. CDR3 sequence (DNA): TGTGCCAGCAGTGGACTGAACACCGGGGAGCTGTTTTTT. Protein: CASSGLNTGELFF.

The genes are TRBV6-1 and TRBJ2-7; TRBD2 agrees at 7 bases. Losses at the gene ends were 10 bases for V and 3 bases for J; bases not matched to a gene: 12. CDR1 is MNHNS, CDR2 SASEGT, per germline. This CDR3 is 14 amino acids long. This CDR3 reads CATLNWGGGYEQYF. The CDR3 coding sequence is TGTGCCACCCTGAATTGGGGCGGGGGCTACGAGCAGTACTTC.

The chain uses TRBV6-5 and TRBJ1-5, with D tentatively TRBD1 (6 bases). The CDR3 is made up of 10 amino acids. Germline V gene sequence: CDR1 MNHEY, CDR2 SVGAGI. V was clipped by 5 bases and J by 14 bases, with 10 bases between them. For the CDR3, the DNA is TGTGCCAGCAGTGAACGGGACAAGCATTTT. The encoded protein is CASSERDKHF.

J is TRBJ1-5 and V is TRBV27; D gene uncertain. In germline, CDR1 is MNHEY, CDR2 SMNVEV (reference sequence). The CDR3 totals 13 residues. V lost 6 bases to trimming and J lost 6 bases, with 12 bases between them. The CDR3 DNA reads as TGTGCCAGCAGCCCTCAGCGTTCTCAGCCCCAGCATTTT. Encoded protein: CASSPQRSQPQHF.

The genes are TRBV11-2 and TRBJ2-2; 8 positions agree with TRBD1. This CDR3 is 17 amino acids long. V lost 4 bases and J lost 0; bases outside the gene matches: 7. From germline, CDR1 is SGHAT and CDR2 FQNNGV. For the CDR3, the DNA is TGTGCCAGCAGCTCCTGGACAGGGCTCGCGAACACCGGGGAGCTGTTTTTT. Protein product: CASSSWTGLANTGELFF.

This clone was recorded once. The rearrangement uses TRBV5-1 and TRBJ2-3, with D possibly being TRBD1 (6 bases). The CDR3 has 16 residues. V shed 0 bases and J shed 0 bases, with 11 bases lying between them. Germline values: CDR1 SGHRS, CDR2 YFSETQ. CDR3 sequence (DNA): TGCGCCAGCAGCTTGGTAGGGGGTAGGAGCACAGATACGCAGTATTTT. Residues: CASSLVGGRSTDTQYF.

This clone has just a few counts. V gene TRBV2 combines with J gene TRBJ2-1, with TRBD2 as a possible D gene (5 bases). Deletions cut 3 bases from V and 2 bases from J, with 11 bases between. The CDR3 covers 15 residues. Germline loops: CDR1 SNHLY, CDR2 FYNNEI. Here the CDR3 DNA reads TGTGCCAGCAGTGAGCGGCTAGCAACCTACAATGAGCAGTTCTTC. Its translation is CASSERLATYNEQFF.

The J gene is TRBJ2-5, the V gene TRBV6-1; 9 bases line up with TRBD2. V was clipped by 4 bases and J by 7 bases; unmatched bases: 1. Germline CDR1 and CDR2: MNHNS and SASEGT. The CDR3 sequence is 12 residues long. DNA for the CDR3: TGTGCCAGCAGTGTAGCGGGGGCGACCCAGTACTTC. This translates into CASSVAGATQYF.